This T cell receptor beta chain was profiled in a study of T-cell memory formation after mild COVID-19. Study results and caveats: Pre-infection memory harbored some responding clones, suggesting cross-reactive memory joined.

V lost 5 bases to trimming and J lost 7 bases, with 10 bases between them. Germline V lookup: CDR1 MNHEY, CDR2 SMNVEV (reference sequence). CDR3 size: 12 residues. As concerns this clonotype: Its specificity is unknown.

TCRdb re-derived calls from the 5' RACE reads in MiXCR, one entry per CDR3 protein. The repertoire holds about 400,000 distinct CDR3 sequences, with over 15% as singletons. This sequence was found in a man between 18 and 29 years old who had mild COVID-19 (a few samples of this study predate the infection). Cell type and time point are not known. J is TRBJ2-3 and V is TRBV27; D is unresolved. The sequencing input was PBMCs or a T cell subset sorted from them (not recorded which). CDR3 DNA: TGTGCCAGCAGTCCCGATATGTATACGCAGTATTTT. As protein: CASSPDMYTQYF.